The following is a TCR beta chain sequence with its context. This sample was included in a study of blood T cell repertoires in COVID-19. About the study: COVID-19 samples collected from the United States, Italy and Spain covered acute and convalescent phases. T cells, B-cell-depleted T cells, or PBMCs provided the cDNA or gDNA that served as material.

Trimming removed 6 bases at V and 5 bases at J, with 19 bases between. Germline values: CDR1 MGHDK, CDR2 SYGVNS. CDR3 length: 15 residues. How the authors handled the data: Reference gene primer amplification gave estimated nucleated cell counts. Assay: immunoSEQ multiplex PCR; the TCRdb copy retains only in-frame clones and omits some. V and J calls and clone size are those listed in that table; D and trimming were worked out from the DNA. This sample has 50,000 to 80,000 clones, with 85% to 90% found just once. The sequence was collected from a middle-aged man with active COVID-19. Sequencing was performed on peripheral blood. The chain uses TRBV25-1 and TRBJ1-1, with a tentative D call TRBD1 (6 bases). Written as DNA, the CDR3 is TGTGCCAGCAGCGCCTTTTCAGGGGCAGGGACTGAAGCTTTCTTT. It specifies CASSAFSGAGTEAFF.